The subject of this entry is one T cell receptor beta chain. What it binds is not known. TCRdb's table, derived via immunoSEQ multiplex PCR, lists solely in-frame clones and lacks some. The sample gives about 69,000 clones, about 90% of which show up once; under 3.5% is in the top ten. These data are taken from a study of OX40 agonist ivuxolimab in advanced cancers. Study results and caveats: No antigen was identified for the clonally expanded peripheral T cells.

The V gene lost 7 bases and the J gene lost 5 bases, with 8 bases spanning the gap. The CDR3 consists of 10 residues. Per the germline V gene, CDR1 is SQVTM and CDR2 is ANQGSEA. The sample in question was CD4+ or CD8+ T cells sorted from blood, obtained in a trial of the OX40 agonist ivuxolimab. This TCR came from an adult with an advanced solid tumor such as melanoma, head and neck, liver or kidney cancer. This chain joins TRBV29-1 and TRBJ1-2; perhaps TRBD1 as D (6 bases). DNA for the CDR3: TGCAGCGCAGGACAGTATGGCTACACCTTC. It specifies CSAGQYGYTF. Looking up the rest from reference TRBV29-1 and TRBJ1-2 gives the full variable domain: SAVISQKPSRDICQRGTSLTIQCQVDSQVTMMFWYRQQPGQSLTLIATANQGSEATYESGFVIDKFPISRPNLTFSTLTVSNMSPEDSSIYLCSAGQYGYTFGSGTRLTVV.